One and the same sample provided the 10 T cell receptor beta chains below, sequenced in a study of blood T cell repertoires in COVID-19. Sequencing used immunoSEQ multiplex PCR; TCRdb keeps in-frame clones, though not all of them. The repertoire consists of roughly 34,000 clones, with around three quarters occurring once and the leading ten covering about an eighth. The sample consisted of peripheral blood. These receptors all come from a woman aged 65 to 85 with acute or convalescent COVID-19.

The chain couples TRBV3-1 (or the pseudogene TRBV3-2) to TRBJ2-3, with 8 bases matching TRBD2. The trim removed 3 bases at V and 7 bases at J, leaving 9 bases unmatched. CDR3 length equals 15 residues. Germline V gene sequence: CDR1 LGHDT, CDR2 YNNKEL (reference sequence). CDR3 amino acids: CASSHSGGGRHTQYF. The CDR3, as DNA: TGTGCCAGCAGCCATTCCGGGGGGGGCCGCCATACGCAGTATTTT.

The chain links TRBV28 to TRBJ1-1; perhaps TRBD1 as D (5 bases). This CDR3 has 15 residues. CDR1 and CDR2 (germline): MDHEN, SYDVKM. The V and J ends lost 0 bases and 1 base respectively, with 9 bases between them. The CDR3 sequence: CASSLWAGPNTEAFF. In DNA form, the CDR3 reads TGTGCCAGCAGTTTATGGGCGGGGCCGAACACTGAAGCTTTCTTT. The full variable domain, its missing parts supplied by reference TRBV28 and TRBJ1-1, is DVKVTQSSRYLVKRTGEKVFLECVQDMDHENMFWYRQDPGLGLRLIYFSYDVKMKEKGDIPEGYSVSREKKERFSLILESASTNQTSMYLCASSLWAGPNTEAFFGQGTRLTVV.

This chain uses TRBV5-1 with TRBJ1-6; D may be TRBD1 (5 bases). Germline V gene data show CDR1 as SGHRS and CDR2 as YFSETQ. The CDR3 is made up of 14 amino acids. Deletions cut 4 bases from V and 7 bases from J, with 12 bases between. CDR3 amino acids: CASSRAGSNSPLHF. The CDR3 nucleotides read TGCGCCAGCAGCCGCGCAGGGTCAAATTCACCCCTCCACTTT. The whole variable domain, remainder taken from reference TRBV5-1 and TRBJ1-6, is KAGVTQTPRYLIKTRGQQVTLSCSPISGHRSVSWYQQTPGQGLQFLFEYFSETQRNKGNFPGRFSGRQFSNSRSEMNVSTLELGDSALYLCASSRAGSNSPLHFGNGTRLTVT.

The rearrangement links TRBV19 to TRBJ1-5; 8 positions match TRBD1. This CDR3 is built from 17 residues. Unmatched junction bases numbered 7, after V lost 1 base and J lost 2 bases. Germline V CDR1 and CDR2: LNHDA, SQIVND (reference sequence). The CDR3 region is CASSIGRQGSRNQPQHF. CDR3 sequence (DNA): TGTGCCAGTAGTATAGGAAGACAGGGGTCGCGCAATCAGCCCCAGCATTTT.

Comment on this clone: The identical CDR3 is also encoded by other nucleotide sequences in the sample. The CDR3 DNA reads as TGTGCCAGCAGCTCCACGGGGGGCCGGACCGGGGAGCTGTTTTTT. Amino acids: CASSSTGGRTGELFF. The rearrangement uses TRBV28 and TRBJ2-2, with a weak D call TRBD2 (7 bases). The V end lost 6 bases, the J end lost 5 bases, and 16 bases lay between the germline ends. The CDR3 consists of 15 residues. CDR1 and CDR2 (germline): MDHEN, SYDVKM.

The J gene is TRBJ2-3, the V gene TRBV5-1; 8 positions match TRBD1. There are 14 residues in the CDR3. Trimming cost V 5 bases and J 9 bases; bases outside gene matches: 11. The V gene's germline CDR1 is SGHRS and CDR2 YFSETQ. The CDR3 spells CASSTGQAVLTQYF. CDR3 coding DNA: TGCGCCAGCAGTACGGGACAGGCGGTTTTAACGCAGTATTTT.

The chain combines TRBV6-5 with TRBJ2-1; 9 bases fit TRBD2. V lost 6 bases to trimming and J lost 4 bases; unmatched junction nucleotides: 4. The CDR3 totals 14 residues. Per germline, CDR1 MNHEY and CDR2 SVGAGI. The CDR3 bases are TGTGCCAGCAGCCGGACTAGCGAATACAATGAGCAGTTCTTC. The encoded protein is CASSRTSEYNEQFF.

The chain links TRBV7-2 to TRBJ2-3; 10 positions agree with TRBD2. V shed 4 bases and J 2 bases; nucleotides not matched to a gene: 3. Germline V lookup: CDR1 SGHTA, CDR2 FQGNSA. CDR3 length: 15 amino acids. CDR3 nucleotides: TGTGCCAGCAGCTATAGCGGGGGGTTCACAGATACGCAGTATTTT. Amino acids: CASSYSGGFTDTQYF. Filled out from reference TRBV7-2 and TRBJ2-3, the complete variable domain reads GAGVSQSPSNKVTEKGKDVELRCDPISGHTALYWYRQSLGQGLEFLIYFQGNSAPDKSGLPSDRFSAERTGGSVSTLTIQRTQQEDSAVYLCASSYSGGFTDTQYFGPGTRLTVL.

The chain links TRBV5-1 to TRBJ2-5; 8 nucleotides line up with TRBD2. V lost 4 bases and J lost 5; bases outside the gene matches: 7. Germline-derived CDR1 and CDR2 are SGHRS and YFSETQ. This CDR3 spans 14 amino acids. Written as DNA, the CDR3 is TGCGCCAGCAGCATTAGCGGGGTGGATGAGACCCAGTACTTC. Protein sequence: CASSISGVDETQYF. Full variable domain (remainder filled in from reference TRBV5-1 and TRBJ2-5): KAGVTQTPRYLIKTRGQQVTLSCSPISGHRSVSWYQQTPGQGLQFLFEYFSETQRNKGNFPGRFSGRQFSNSRSEMNVSTLELGDSALYLCASSISGVDETQYFGPGTRLLVL.

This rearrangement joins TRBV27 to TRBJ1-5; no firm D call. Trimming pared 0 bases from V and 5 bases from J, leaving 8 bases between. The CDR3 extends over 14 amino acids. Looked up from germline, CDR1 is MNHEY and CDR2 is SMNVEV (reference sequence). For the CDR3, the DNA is TGTGCCAGCAGTTTATCGAACAGTTATCAGCCCCAGCATTTT. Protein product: CASSLSNSYQPQHF.